The clone carrying this T cell receptor beta chain was observed many times. The data were taken from a study of T cells in Graves' hyperthyroidism and ophthalmopathy. The ends were cut back, 2 bases at V and 4 bases at J, with 6 bases in the middle. Germline CDR1 and CDR2: SNHLY and FYNNEI. The CDR3 is 13 amino acids. Stable disease denoted Graves' hyperthyroidism without ophthalmopathy progression within 18 months. Based on clinical symptoms, serum thyroxine and TRAb, thyroid ultrasound and orbital computed tomography, diagnoses were reached. It was RNA transcripts that yielded the amplified TCR beta CDR3 regions. The HTBI primer set drove a first-round RT-PCR of the TCR CDR3. MiXCR, applied by TCRdb to the multiplex PCR reads, yields one record per CDR3 protein. The table includes some 500,000 distinct CDR3 sequences, 13% to 15% detected once.

The receptor's source is a woman younger than 35 with Graves' hyperthyroidism. Sequenced: blood. The chain employs TRBV2 and TRBJ2-1; a possible D gene is TRBD2 (5 bases). CDR3 residues: CASSESGYNEQFF. The CDR3 coding sequence is TGTGCCAGCAGTGAAAGCGGTTACAATGAGCAGTTCTTC.